The TCR beta chain under discussion was sequenced for a study of T cell responses to AZD1222 COVID-19 vaccine. The study's findings and limits: Clonal diversity may have been underestimated in mostly white British donors.

Trimming removed 4 bases at V and 2 bases at J, with 5 bases between. Germline CDR1 SQVTM, CDR2 ANQGSEA. The CDR3 sequence is 11 residues long. The data were produced by immunoSEQ multiplex PCR, yet TCRdb's version contains in-frame clones alone and is incomplete. The sample carries 130,000 to 150,000 clones, approximately 94% recorded once. Comment on this clone: What it binds is not known.

The V gene is TRBV29-1, the J gene TRBJ1-2, with no clear D. The sequence came from an adult in good health. The starting material was peripheral blood, obtained on day 0 of AZD1222 vaccination. Written as DNA, the CDR3 is TGCAGCGTTGGGCAGAACTATGGCTACACCTTC. The encoded protein is CSVGQNYGYTF.